The 23 T cell receptor beta chains reported below all come from one sample, sequenced in a study of circulating and synovial CD4+ cells in juvenile arthritis. Produced via immunoSEQ multiplex PCR; TCRdb's table is partial and in-frame only. The table records fewer than 40,000 clones, nearly 97% of them present only once. The source material was CD4+ T cells from blood. The receptors here all came from a human donor with juvenile idiopathic arthritis.

The rearrangement uses TRBV2 and TRBJ2-5, with 12 nucleotides matching TRBD2. Per the germline V gene, CDR1 is SNHLY and CDR2 is FYNNEI. The CDR3 has 14 residues. V shed 2 bases, J shed 5 bases, and the junction held 0 bases outside the gene matches. The CDR3 DNA follows: TGTGCCAGCAGTGAACTAGCGGGGGGGGAGACCCAGTACTTC. Encoded protein: CASSELAGGETQYF. The whole variable domain, filled in from reference TRBV2 and TRBJ2-5, reads EPEVTQTPSHQVTQMGQEVILRCVPISNHLYFYWYRQILGQKVEFLVSFYNNEISEKSEIFDDQFSVERPDGSNFTLKIRSTKLEDSAMYFCASSELAGGETQYFGPGTRLLVL.

In DNA form, the CDR3 reads TGTGCCAGCAGCTTAGGGCGGGTAGCGGGAGCCAAAAACATTCAGTACTTC. This codes for CASSLGRVAGAKNIQYF. The chain has TRBV11-2 and TRBJ2-4; 7 nucleotides agree with TRBD2. There are 17 residues in the CDR3. Germline V gene sequence: CDR1 SGHAT, CDR2 FQNNGV. V gave up 1 base and J gave up 0 bases; unmatched junction bases: 6. Filled out from reference TRBV11-2 and TRBJ2-4, the complete variable domain reads EAGVAQSPRYKIIEKRQSVAFWCNPISGHATLYWYQQILGQGPKLLIQFQNNGVVDDSQLPKDRFSAERLKGVDSTLKIQPAKLEDSAVYLCASSLGRVAGAKNIQYFGAGTRLSVL.

The chain is built from TRBV19 and TRBJ1-2; D is perhaps TRBD1 (5 bases). The V end was cut by 5 bases, the J end by 8 bases, with 21 bases between. CDR3 length: 15 amino acids. The V gene's germline CDR1 is LNHDA and CDR2 SQIVND (reference sequence). The CDR3 sequence is CASSPPDRLYVGYTF. The CDR3 nucleotides read TGTGCCAGTAGTCCTCCAGACAGACTCTATGTCGGCTACACCTTC.

This chain joins TRBV28 and TRBJ1-5; D not certain. Germline-derived CDR1 and CDR2 are MDHEN and SYDVKM. The ends were cut back, 6 bases at V and 9 bases at J, with 18 bases in the middle. There are 14 residues in the CDR3. DNA of the CDR3: TGTGCCAGCAGCCCCATGAGTAGCTTGGGGCCCCAGCATTTT. Amino acid sequence: CASSPMSSLGPQHF. Supplemented by reference TRBV28 and TRBJ1-5, the full variable domain reads DVKVTQSSRYLVKRTGEKVFLECVQDMDHENMFWYRQDPGLGLRLIYFSYDVKMKEKGDIPEGYSVSREKKERFSLILESASTNQTSMYLCASSPMSSLGPQHFGDGTRLSIL.

CDR3 amino acids: CASSLGTDNEKLFF. CDR3 DNA: TGTGCCAGCTCACTCGGGACAGATAATGAAAAACTGTTTTTT. This chain uses TRBV18 with TRBJ1-4; TRBD1 aligns across 7 bases. CDR3 length: 14 amino acids. The V gene's germline CDR1 is KGHSH and CDR2 LQKENI. After removal of 4 bases from V and 4 bases from J, the junction contained 3 bases not matched to a gene.

The genes are TRBV28 and TRBJ2-3, with a possible D match to TRBD1 (6 bases). With 5 bases removed from V and 2 bases from J, the gap between germline ends came to 14 bases. Looked up from germline, CDR1 is MDHEN and CDR2 is SYDVKM. The CDR3 is 15 residues long. The CDR3 reads CASSTRQDSTDTQYF. The CDR3 nucleotides are TGTGCCAGCAGTACCAGACAGGACTCCACAGATACGCAGTATTTT.

The V call is TRBV13, the J call TRBJ2-1; D may be TRBD2 (7 bases). The germline V gene encodes CDR1 PRHDT and CDR2 FYEKMQ (reference sequence). V was shortened by 2 bases and J by 0 bases, with 17 bases between the two germline ends. This CDR3 spans 18 amino acids. The CDR3 sequence is CASSLKASGQSSYNEQFF. Here the CDR3 DNA reads TGTGCCAGCAGCTTAAAGGCTAGCGGACAGAGCTCCTACAATGAGCAGTTCTTC.

DNA of the CDR3: TGTGCCAGCAGCTCTCAGGGGTACAACGAGCAGTACTTC. It encodes CASSSQGYNEQYF. The V call is TRBV7-2, the J call TRBJ2-7, with D maybe TRBD1 (6 bases). Trimming pared 4 bases from V and 5 bases from J, leaving 12 bases between. This CDR3 has 13 residues. Germline CDR1 and CDR2: SGHTA and FQGNSA.

The J gene is TRBJ2-1, the V gene TRBV28, with 9 bases that match TRBD2. This CDR3 has 18 amino acids. Germline CDR1 MDHEN, CDR2 SYDVKM. V was clipped by 6 bases and J by 5 bases; unmatched bases: 17. CDR3 nucleotide sequence: TGTGCCAGCAGACTCGGGACTAGCCATAAGAATGGGAACAATGAGCAGTTCTTC. This sequence encodes CASRLGTSHKNGNNEQFF.

Note on this clone: The junction shows a germline mismatch at one end, possibly a read error. The same CDR3 is also encoded by other DNA sequences in this sample. This sequence joins TRBV18 and TRBJ1-6; 7 nucleotides agree with TRBD1. The CDR3 totals 16 residues. Germline V gene sequence: CDR1 KGHSH, CDR2 LQKENI. In DNA form, the CDR3 reads TGTGCCAGCTCAACGACAGGGAGCTCCTATAATTCCCCCCTCCACTTT. This sequence encodes CASSTTGSSYNSPLHF.

The J gene is TRBJ1-2, the V gene TRBV11-2, with D unresolved. The V gene's germline CDR1 is SGHAT and CDR2 FQNNGV. The V and J ends lost 4 bases and 7 bases respectively, with 13 bases between them. The CDR3 extends over 13 amino acids. CDR3 bases: TGTGCCAGCAGCTATAGAGACACCCTTGGCTACACCTTC. Translation gives CASSYRDTLGYTF.

The V and J genes are TRBV5-5 and TRBJ2-5; 7 nucleotides match TRBD1. From germline, CDR1 is SGHKS and CDR2 YYEKEE (reference sequence). The CDR3 is made up of 14 amino acids. V was clipped by 4 bases and J by 6 bases; unmatched bases: 9. This CDR3 reads CASSPSQGVKTQYF. The DNA of the CDR3 is TGTGCCAGCAGCCCCTCTCAGGGGGTTAAGACCCAGTACTTC.

The rearrangement uses TRBV18 and TRBJ2-3; D perhaps matches TRBD2 (6 bases). This CDR3 region has 16 residues. The V end lost 3 bases, the J end lost 0 bases, and 13 bases lay between the germline ends. Germline CDR1 is KGHSH and CDR2 is LQKENI. The CDR3 coding sequence is TGTGCCAGCTCACCGGAGGGGTTTGTAAGCACAGATACGCAGTATTTT. Translation gives CASSPEGFVSTDTQYF.

This chain links TRBV7-3 with TRBJ2-7, with 7 bases lining up with TRBD2. CDR1 SGHTA and CDR2 FQGTGA come from the germline V gene. The J segment lost 3 bases and the V segment lost 3 bases, leaving 8 bases of the junction unmatched. The CDR3 is made up of 15 amino acids. CDR3 sequence: CASSFAGRLDYEQYF. CDR3 coding DNA: TGTGCCAGCAGCTTTGCCGGGAGGTTAGACTACGAGCAGTACTTC. The full variable domain, completed using reference TRBV7-3 and TRBJ2-7, is GAGVSQTPSNKVTEKGKYVELRCDPISGHTALYWYRQSLGQGPEFLIYFQGTGAADDSGLPNDRFFAVRPEGSVSTLKIQRTERGDSAVYLCASSFAGRLDYEQYFGPGTRLTVT.

The rearrangement links TRBV7-3 to TRBJ2-3; possibly TRBD2 for D (5 bases). Trimming pared 5 bases from V and 4 bases from J, leaving 10 bases between. The CDR3 is 13 residues long. Germline CDR1 and CDR2: SGHTA and FQGTGA. Here the CDR3 DNA reads TGTGCCAGCAGCCTAGGACTGTCAGATACGCAGTATTTT. Amino acid sequence: CASSLGLSDTQYF.

The J gene is TRBJ2-3, the V gene TRBV15, with D uncertain. V dropped 0 bases and J dropped 4 bases, with 5 bases sitting between them. Per germline, CDR1 LNHNV and CDR2 YYDKDF (reference sequence). The CDR3 consists of 13 residues. The CDR3 loop is CATSRDQSDTQYF. CDR3 in DNA: TGTGCCACCAGCAGAGATCAATCAGATACGCAGTATTTT.

The V call is TRBV7-2, the J call TRBJ2-5; D perhaps matches TRBD1 (6 bases). V lost 5 bases to trimming and J lost 3 bases, with 16 bases between them. The germline V gene has CDR1 SGHTA and CDR2 FQGNSA. This CDR3 region has 15 residues. The CDR3 is CASSLGQILKETQYF. CDR3 in DNA: TGTGCCAGCAGCCTAGGACAGATCTTGAAAGAGACCCAGTACTTC.

This clone appeared once. The J gene is TRBJ1-1, the V gene TRBV11-2, with TRBD1 matching 9 bases. Germline CDR1 is SGHAT and CDR2 is FQNNGV. The CDR3 length is 13 residues. V was clipped by 2 bases and J by 12 bases; unmatched bases: 7. The CDR3 DNA follows: TGTGCCAGCAGCTTACTCACCGGACAGGGGTCTTTCTTT. Protein: CASSLLTGQGSFF.

The chain joins TRBV28 to TRBJ2-7, with D possibly being TRBD2 (6 bases). CDR3 length equals 14 residues. V lost 6 bases to trimming and J lost 0 bases, with 12 bases between them. The germline V gene has CDR1 MDHEN and CDR2 SYDVKM. The CDR3 here is CASRRGVSSYEQYF. CDR3 sequence (DNA): TGTGCCAGCAGGCGCGGGGTAAGCTCCTACGAGCAGTACTTC.

This rearrangement joins TRBV5-8 to TRBJ2-5, with D possibly TRBD1 on 6 matching bases. Per the germline V gene, CDR1 is SGHTS and CDR2 is YDEGEE. Trimming took 0 bases from V and 6 from J, leaving 15 bases between them. The CDR3 is 15 amino acids. CDR3 protein: CASSLEQGGGQTQYF. The CDR3 DNA reads TGTGCCAGCAGCTTGGAACAGGGTGGGGGTCAGACCCAGTACTTC.

V is TRBV4-3 and J is TRBJ1-3; no definite D call. Germline V gene data show CDR1 as LGHNA and CDR2 as YSLEER. Trimming took off 4 bases at V and 6 bases at J, with 19 bases between the two ends. This CDR3 region has 16 residues. The CDR3 DNA reads TGCGCCAGCAGCCCCAACCTAGAGGGTTGGGCAAACACCATATATTTT. Translation: CASSPNLEGWANTIYF.

The chain carries TRBV5-1 and TRBJ2-2; D is unresolved. Trimming removed 10 bases from V and 6 bases from J, with 16 bases in between. This CDR3 spans 13 amino acids. Germline V gives CDR1 SGHRS, CDR2 YFSETQ. CDR3: CASRPGPPGELFF. CDR3 nucleotide sequence: TGCGCCTCACGACCGGGTCCCCCCGGGGAGCTGTTTTTT.

J is TRBJ2-5 and V is TRBV28; TRBD1 matches 7 bases. V lost 6 bases and J lost 9; bases outside the gene matches: 10. This CDR3 has 13 amino acids. Germline CDR1 MDHEN, CDR2 SYDVKM. CDR3 DNA: TGTGCCAGCAGGGTAGGGGGCAGGGTGTCCCAGTACTTC. This translates into CASRVGGRVSQYF.